This is a list of T cell receptor beta chains from one sample in a study of neurological immune-mediated disorders. In TCRdb, the 5' RACE reads were re-called with MiXCR into one record per CDR3 protein. The table lists fewer than 75,000 distinct CDR3 sequences, 3% to 3.5% of them singletons, with about 3.5% in the top ten. Sequenced: PBMCs. The receptors stem from a man aged 35-49 years with multiple sclerosis. Both conserved end residues are part of each CDR3. Each record gives: J gene, D gene, V gene, clone size, CDR3 protein, CDR3 DNA. The D gene is left open where the match is weak. Clone size appears in some rows only: once, few, many, or a class for an expanded clone.

>TRBJ1-2|-|TRBV20-1|many
CSARDREGKGYGYTF
TGCAGTGCTAGAGATCGGGAAGGGAAGGGCTATGGCTACACCTTC
>TRBJ2-7|-|TRBV27|many
CASRRGTFPYEQYF
TGTGCCAGCAGGAGGGGGACTTTTCCCTACGAGCAGTACTTC
>TRBJ2-1|-|TRBV5-1|many
CASISRDNEQFF
TGCGCCAGCATTTCCCGGGACAATGAGCAGTTCTTC
>TRBJ1-1|TRBD1|TRBV25-1|few
CASSEQTGVNTEAFF
TGTGCCAGCAGTGAACAGACAGGGGTGAACACTGAAGCTTTCTTT
>TRBJ2-3|-|TRBV7-8|many
CASSPDGWKDTQYF
TGTGCCAGCAGCCCAGACGGGTGGAAAGATACGCAGTATTTT
>TRBJ2-7|TRBD1|TRBV5-1|many
CASSPPRGDRTGEQYF
TGCGCCAGCAGCCCACCACGTGGGGACAGGACCGGAGAGCAGTACTTC
>TRBJ2-4|-|TRBV3-1|many
CASSQGSVSLAKNIQYF
TGTGCCAGCAGCCAAGGATCGGTATCGCTAGCCAAAAACATTCAGTACTTC
>TRBJ2-5|-|TRBV20-1|many
CSAQGGGRETQYF
TGCAGTGCTCAGGGGGGGGGGCGTGAGACCCAGTACTTC
>TRBJ2-2|-|TRBV20-1|many
CSASWPDTGELFF
TGCAGTGCTAGTTGGCCTGACACCGGGGAGCTGTTTTTT
>TRBJ1-5|-|TRBV7-2|many
CASSFQGHQPQHF
TGTGCCAGCAGCTTCCAGGGGCATCAGCCCCAGCATTTT
>TRBJ2-1|-|TRBV14|many
CASSPFSYNEQFF
TGTGCCAGCTCTCCTTTCTCCTACAATGAGCAGTTCTTC
>TRBJ1-2|TRBD1|TRBV5-1|many
CASSSTGVQNYGYTF
TGCGCCAGCAGCTCCACAGGGGTGCAGAACTATGGCTACACCTTC
>TRBJ1-6|-|TRBV13|many
CASSVRANHSPLHF
TGTGCCAGCAGCGTCCGGGCCAATCATTCACCCCTCCACTTT
>TRBJ1-1|-|TRBV5-1|many
CASSLVGRLNTEAFF
TGCGCCAGCAGCTTGGTTGGCAGACTGAACACTGAAGCTTTCTTT
>TRBJ1-5|-|TRBV29-1|many
CSVEGGQPQHF
TGCAGCGTTGAAGGCGGTCAGCCCCAGCATTTT
>TRBJ2-7|-|TRBV11-2|many
CASSPRMGGYEQYF
TGTGCCAGCAGCCCCCGGATGGGGGGTTACGAGCAGTACTTC
>TRBJ1-2|-|TRBV15|many
CATSRDTGTYTF
TGTGCCACCAGCAGAGATACAGGGACCTACACCTTC
>TRBJ2-1|TRBD1|TRBV20-1|many
CSARDDRGNEQFF
TGCAGTGCTAGAGATGACAGGGGGAATGAGCAGTTCTTC
>TRBJ2-1|TRBD2|TRBV6-2/TRBV6-3|many
CASSYNPSGRGNEQFF
TGTGCCAGCAGTTACAATCCGAGCGGGAGAGGGAATGAGCAGTTCTTC
>TRBJ2-1|-|TRBV20-1|many
CSARPWGGPNEQFF
TGCAGTGCTAGGCCGTGGGGGGGGCCCAATGAGCAGTTCTTC
>TRBJ1-5|-|TRBV2|many
CASSEVPGQPQHF
TGTGCCAGCAGTGAAGTCCCGGGTCAGCCCCAGCATTTT
>TRBJ2-3|TRBD2|TRBV7-2|many
CASSFYRAGGLFGTDTQYF
TGTGCCAGCAGCTTTTATCGAGCGGGGGGCTTGTTTGGCACAGATACGCAGTATTTT
>TRBJ1-1|TRBD1|TRBV4-1|many
CASSGDRGRDTEAFF
TGCGCCAGCAGCGGCGACAGGGGCAGGGACACTGAAGCTTTCTTT
>TRBJ2-1|-|TRBV9|many
CASSDQSSYNEQFF
TGTGCCAGCAGCGATCAGAGCTCCTACAATGAGCAGTTCTTC
>TRBJ2-7|TRBD2|TRBV10-2|many
CASSDLLMGGLHGEQYF
TGCGCCAGCAGTGACTTGCTTATGGGAGGGCTCCATGGGGAGCAGTACTTC
>TRBJ2-3|-|TRBV11-1|many
CASSSPTGTDTQYF
TGTGCCAGCAGCTCCCCAACCGGCACAGATACGCAGTATTTT
>TRBJ2-7|-|TRBV7-6|many
CASSLEQLHHEQYF
TGTGCCAGCAGCTTAGAGCAGTTACACCACGAGCAGTACTTC
>TRBJ2-3|TRBD2|TRBV10-1|many
CASSETSGVTDTQYF
TGCGCCAGCAGTGAGACTAGCGGGGTCACAGATACGCAGTATTTT
>TRBJ2-7|TRBD1|TRBV7-8|many
CASSLYQGAYEQYF
TGTGCCAGCAGCTTATACCAGGGGGCCTACGAGCAGTACTTC
>TRBJ1-3|TRBD1|TRBV5-1|many
CASSPGTASGNTIYF
TGCGCCAGCAGCCCTGGGACAGCCTCTGGAAACACCATATATTTT
>TRBJ1-3|-|TRBV5-1|many
CASSDGNTIYF
TGCGCCAGCAGCGATGGAAACACCATATATTTT
>TRBJ1-1|TRBD1|TRBV5-1|many
CASSLGRTGGTEAFF
TGCGCCAGCAGCTTGGGGAGGACAGGGGGCACTGAAGCTTTCTTT
>TRBJ1-3|TRBD1|TRBV4-1|-
CASRGQDPTFSGKNIYF
TGCGCCAGCAGAGGACAGGATCCAACCTTCTCTGGAAAAAACATATATTTT
>TRBJ2-7|-|TRBV10-3|many
CAISALLGEQYF
TGTGCCATCAGTGCCCTACTGGGGGAGCAGTACTTC
>TRBJ2-5|TRBD2|TRBV5-1|many
CASRSGLAEETQYF
TGCGCCAGCCGGTCTGGACTAGCGGAAGAGACCCAGTACTTC
>TRBJ1-6|TRBD1|TRBV27|many
CASSSRGYSPLHF
TGTGCCAGCAGTTCCAGGGGGTACTCACCCCTCCACTTT
>TRBJ1-5|-|TRBV12-3/TRBV12-4|-
CASSLQALSNQPQHF
TGTGCCAGCAGTTTACAGGCTCTTAGCAATCAGCCCCAGCATTTT
>TRBJ2-1|TRBD1|TRBV20-1|few
CSASKAGQGSNEQFF
TGCAGTGCTAGTAAAGCGGGACAGGGGTCGAATGAGCAGTTCTTC
>TRBJ1-1|-|TRBV10-3|many
CAISDYIQNTEAFF
TGTGCCATCAGTGATTACATCCAGAACACTGAAGCTTTCTTT
>TRBJ2-2|-|TRBV27|-
CASSLSGANTRELFF
TGTGCCAGCAGTTTATCGGGAGCGAACACCCGGGAGCTGTTTTTT
>TRBJ2-3|-|TRBV5-1|many
CASTKRILGDTQYF
TGCGCCAGCACCAAGAGAATACTCGGAGATACGCAGTATTTT
>TRBJ1-2|-|TRBV7-9|many
CASSLAGQGAFGYTF
TGTGCCAGCAGCTTAGCAGGGCAGGGTGCCTTTGGCTACACCTTC
>TRBJ1-6|-|TRBV5-1|many
CASSVDRTALHF
TGCGCCAGCAGCGTGGACAGAACAGCCCTCCACTTT
>TRBJ2-5|-|TRBV7-9|many
CASSLVGGETQYF
TGTGCCAGCAGCCTCGTGGGGGGAGAGACCCAGTACTTC